The T cell receptor (beta chain) under discussion was sequenced for a study of PD-1 blockade in classical Hodgkin lymphoma. Overall study findings and caveats: Reported findings placed baseline TCR diversity lower in newly diagnosed patients (compared with healthy donors).

Per the germline V gene, CDR1 is MNHNS and CDR2 is SASEGT. This CDR3 has 14 residues. The J segment lost 3 bases and the V segment lost 5 bases, leaving 2 bases of the junction unmatched. Produced via immunoSEQ multiplex PCR; TCRdb's table is partial and in-frame only. The sample holds approximately 99,000 clones, roughly 76% seen once. The patients all showed relapse after autologous stem cell transplantation, while their brentuximab vedotin exposure varied. Complete response, partial response or progressive disease made up the best responses. In regard to this clone: The antigen is not known.

The J gene is TRBJ1-1, the V gene TRBV6-1, with 11 bases matching TRBD1. The sample here was peripheral blood mononuclear cells (PBMCs), taken before the second cycle of nivolumab. This receptor was taken from a human donor with classical Hodgkin lymphoma. The CDR3 sequence is CASSSGQGDTEAFF. The CDR3 nucleotides are TGTGCCAGCAGTTCGGGACAGGGGGACACTGAAGCTTTCTTT.